This T cell receptor (beta chain) was sequenced for a study of T cells after yellow fever vaccination. Whole-study context: Preparation used SMART-Seq v4 Ultra Low Input for the low-cell-number fractions. Findings of the study overall: The secondary response peaked faster, at day 5 versus 15, but was weaker. Among primary-vaccination clones, most reappeared after the booster, at approximately 97% for CD4 and around 91% for CD8.

Germline loops: CDR1 DFQATT, CDR2 SNEGSKA (reference sequence). This CDR3 region has 17 residues. With 1 base clipped from V and 7 bases from J, the junction kept 11 bases outside the gene matches. TCRdb re-analysed the 5' RACE reads in MiXCR, keeping a single row per CDR3 protein. The repertoire consists of 120,000 to 150,000 distinct CDR3 sequences, with roughly 8.2% occurring once and the leading ten covering about 0.73%. Turning to this clonotype: The antigen remains unidentified.

This specimen consisted of CD4+ T cells sorted from PBMCs, obtained 5 days after the yellow fever booster vaccination. The receptor was isolated from a man aged 25-45 years who received the YFV17D yellow fever vaccine. V usage is TRBV20-1 and J usage is TRBJ2-1; 12 bases map to TRBD2. CDR3 nucleotide sequence: TGCAGTGCTAGAGGGACTAGCGGGAACGAGGGGGGGAATGAGCAGTTCTTC. Amino acid sequence: CSARGTSGNEGGNEQFF.